What follows is one T cell receptor (beta chain) and its context. CDR1 is SQVTM, CDR2 ANQGSEA, per germline. With 4 bases removed from V and 7 bases from J, the gap between germline ends came to 11 bases. The CDR3 extends over 13 amino acids. The sample comes from a study of control samples from healthy donors and cancer patients. TCRdb's table, derived via immunoSEQ multiplex PCR, lists solely in-frame clones and lacks some. The sample contains 150,000 or so clones, around 93% of which appear only once. The specimen sequenced was blood. This TCR came from a woman aged 55-70 years in good health. V usage is TRBV29-1 and J usage is TRBJ1-6; D is unresolved. For the CDR3, the DNA is TGCAGCGTTGGATGGGGAGGGAATTCACCCCTCCACTTT. It is translated as CSVGWGGNSPLHF.